This T cell receptor beta chain originates from a study of long-term antiretroviral therapy in people with HIV. A v3.0 immunoSEQ assay was performed at survey level. Measured with immunoSEQ multiplex PCR; TCRdb has only the in-frame clones, and not every one. The sample consists of 20,000 to 30,000 clones, 79% of them appearing once. Broader study findings: Diversity measured after ART increased yet remained under transplant donor controls. Pre-ART-expanded clones dominated the repertoire at all time points.

Trimming left V 1 base short and J 4 bases short, with 11 bases between. The CDR3 sequence is 15 residues long. Looked up from germline, CDR1 is SGDLS and CDR2 is YYNGEE. As regards this clone: What it recognizes is unknown.

The receptor comes from a woman between 35 and 50 years old with HIV. The starting material was unsorted PBMCs, obtained 1.2 years after starting antiretroviral therapy. V is TRBV9 and J is TRBJ2-2; a possible D gene is TRBD1 (7 bases). CDR3 in DNA: TGTGCCAGCAGCGTAACCCAGGGGGGCACCGGGGAGCTGTTTTTT. It codes for CASSVTQGGTGELFF.